These 5 T cell receptor beta chains were all obtained from the same sample, sequenced in a study of T cells in Graves' hyperthyroidism and ophthalmopathy. Amplification of TCR beta CDR3 regions used RNA as the template. First-round RT-PCR with HTBI primers amplified the TCR CDR3 region. Via MiXCR, TCRdb re-called the multiplex PCR reads, giving one row per CDR3 protein. The sample holds approximately 590,000 distinct CDR3 sequences, around 16% seen once. Sequencing was done on a sample of blood. The source of these receptors is a woman between 25 and 40 years old with Graves' hyperthyroidism.

This clonotype was counted many times. V and J are TRBV20-1 and TRBJ2-7; 10 bases match TRBD2. The CDR3 length is 14 residues. The germline V gene has CDR1 DFQATT and CDR2 SNEGSKA (reference sequence). J lost 5 bases, V lost 6 bases, and 10 bases had no gene match. CDR3 amino acids: CSADRAGGLNEQYF. The CDR3 DNA is TGCAGTGCCGACAGAGCGGGAGGGCTAAACGAGCAGTACTTC.

The J gene is TRBJ2-7, the V gene TRBV6-2 or TRBV6-3, with 10 bases identical to TRBD1. Per the germline V gene, CDR1 is MNHEY and CDR2 is SVGEGT. Trimming cost V 4 bases and J 6 bases; bases outside gene matches: 12. CDR3 length: 16 amino acids. CDR3 in DNA: TGTGCCAGCAGTTTACGGACAGGGGGGTTCACGGGCGAGCAGTACTTC. Translation: CASSLRTGGFTGEQYF.

This clonotype showed up many times. V is TRBV20-1 and J is TRBJ2-7, with D possibly matching TRBD1 (9 bases). Trimming stripped 5 bases from V and 6 bases from J, with 29 bases between. The CDR3 sequence is 17 residues long. Germline CDR1 DFQATT, CDR2 SNEGSKA (reference sequence). CDR3 nucleotide sequence: TGCAGTGCTCGGTGGGACAGGGCGGGACTAGGGTCGGGCGAGCAGTACTTC. This codes for CSARWDRAGLGSGEQYF.

The table lists this clonotype with many counts. This chain links TRBV20-1 with TRBJ2-1, with D possibly called TRBD1 or TRBD2 (5 bases each). The V end lost 3 bases, the J end lost 0 bases, and 18 bases lay between the germline ends. This CDR3 has 17 residues. The germline gives CDR1 DFQATT, CDR2 SNEGSKA (reference sequence). The CDR3 here is CSASPGHSGSSYNEQFF. In DNA form, the CDR3 reads TGCAGTGCTAGCCCCGGACACAGCGGAAGCTCCTACAATGAGCAGTTCTTC.

V and J are TRBV7-9 and TRBJ2-3; D is unclear. The CDR3 totals 13 residues. V was clipped by 3 bases and J by 4 bases, with 8 bases between them. Germline assignment: CDR1 SEHNR and CDR2 FQNEAQ (reference sequence). DNA for the CDR3: TGTGCCAGCAGCTTGCGCAACGCAGATACGCAGTATTTT. It encodes CASSLRNADTQYF.